The clone carrying this TCR beta chain has ten or more counts. Its antigen is not identified. The source of the sample is a study of beta chain features in type 1 diabetes. Sequenced material consisted of expressed TCRB transcripts (all of the isolated RNA was reverse transcribed). Generated by immunoSEQ multiplex PCR, the TCRdb table keeps only in-frame clones and is missing some. Of about 150,000 clones in the sample, approximately 12% are singletons; the top ten hold roughly 2%. V shed 3 bases, J shed 2 bases, and the junction held 3 bases outside the gene matches. The length of the CDR3 is 16 residues. Germline V gives CDR1 SGDLS, CDR2 YYNGEE. Study-wide points: For TCRB rearrangement, an influence of HLA type remained unresolved here. Patients' naive, central memory and Treg TCRB repertoires seemed closer to one another than those of healthy donors. In type 1 diabetes patients, VDJ junctions had fewer insertions; deletions at these junctions were more frequent.

One heparinised blood draw averaging roughly 100 mL was given by each donor. The chain carries TRBV9 and TRBJ2-5; 14 positions agree with TRBD2. Sequenced material: central memory CD4+ T cells from blood. This TCR derives from a young man in good health. DNA of the CDR3: TGTGCCAGCAGCGCGGGACTAGCGGGAGCTCAAGAGACCCAGTACTTC. Amino acids: CASSAGLAGAQETQYF.